This entry concerns a single T cell receptor (beta chain). Its cognate antigen is unknown. This sample stems from a study of CD8 T cells in ankylosing spondylitis. Study-level results: Previously reported in reactive arthritis synovial fluid and blood were some of the motif variants. Characteristic, it appeared, of ankylosing spondylitis blood was a TCR beta motif of roughly eight highly homologous variants. Researchers reportedly found disease-linked clones significantly enriched in matched ankylosing spondylitis synovial fluid.

By quantitative 5'-RACE with molecular barcodes, the TCR beta libraries were made. TCRdb recomputed calls from the 5' RACE reads with MiXCR, one row per CDR3 protein. The data contain around 540,000 distinct CDR3 sequences, more than 9.5% of them singletons. Germline V gene data show CDR1 as SGHRS and CDR2 as YFSETQ. The CDR3 loop spans 18 amino acids. The junction had 11 bases not matched to a gene; V was cut back by 0 bases and J by 2 bases. The chain is built from TRBV5-1 and TRBJ2-3, with 8 bases fitting TRBD1. The sample comprised blood, either unsorted or a sorted T cell fraction (not recorded which). This TCR was sampled from a male donor with ankylosing spondylitis. CDR3 loop: CASSLGLAGGSFTDTQYF. CDR3 nucleotides: TGCGCCAGCAGCTTGGGGCTCGCAGGGGGCTCCTTCACAGATACGCAGTATTTT.